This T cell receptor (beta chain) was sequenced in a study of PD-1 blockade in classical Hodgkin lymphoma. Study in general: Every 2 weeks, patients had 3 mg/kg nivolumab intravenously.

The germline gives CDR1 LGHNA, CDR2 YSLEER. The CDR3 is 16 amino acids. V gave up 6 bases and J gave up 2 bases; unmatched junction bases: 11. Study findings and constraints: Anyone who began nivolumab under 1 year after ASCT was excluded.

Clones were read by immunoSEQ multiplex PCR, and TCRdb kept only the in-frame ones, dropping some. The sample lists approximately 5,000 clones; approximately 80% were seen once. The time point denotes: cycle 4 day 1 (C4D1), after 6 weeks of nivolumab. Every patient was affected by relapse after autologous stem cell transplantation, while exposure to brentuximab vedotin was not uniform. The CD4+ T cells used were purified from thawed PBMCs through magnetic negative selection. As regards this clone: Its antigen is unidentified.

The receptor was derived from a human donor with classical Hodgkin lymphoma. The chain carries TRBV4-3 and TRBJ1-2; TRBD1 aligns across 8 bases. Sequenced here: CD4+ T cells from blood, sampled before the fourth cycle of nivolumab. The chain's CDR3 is CASSPRTGKDNYGYTF. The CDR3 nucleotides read TGCGCCAGCAGTCCTAGGACAGGGAAAGACAACTATGGCTACACCTTC.